This is a list of T cell receptor beta chains from one sample in a study of neurological immune-mediated disorders. TCRdb reprocessed the 5' RACE reads via MiXCR and lists one record per CDR3 protein. The sample lists approximately 50,000 distinct CDR3 sequences; around 3.6% were seen once. Input material: PBMCs. Receptors originate from a man aged 25-45 years with multiple sclerosis. The CDR3 runs from the conserved cysteine through the conserved F or W. A D gene is named only where the DNA matches it firmly. Size tells how often a clone was seen (once, few, many) or the class of an expanded clone, and some rows leave it out.

many	TRBD2	TRBV29-1	TRBJ2-1	CSVEGGEAFEQFF	TGCAGCGTTGAGGGAGGGGAGGCTTTTGAGCAGTTCTTC
NA	TRBD1	TRBV5-1	TRBJ1-1	CTSSPGQGNTEAFF	TGCACCAGCAGCCCAGGACAGGGGAACACTGAAGCTTTCTTT
many	NA	TRBV11-2	TRBJ2-1	CASSLSYEQFF	TGTGCCAGCAGCTTATCCTATGAGCAGTTCTTC
many	NA	TRBV20-1	TRBJ1-5	CSARVGTLWGNQPQHF	TGCAGTGCTAGAGTCGGCACACTGTGGGGCAATCAGCCCCAGCATTTT
many	TRBD1	TRBV20-1	TRBJ2-5	CSAGDRGETQYF	TGCAGTGCTGGGGACAGGGGAGAGACCCAGTACTTC
many	TRBD1	TRBV6-1	TRBJ1-1	CASSETGLVTEAFF	TGTGCCAGCAGTGAGACAGGGTTGGTCACTGAAGCTTTCTTT
many	NA	TRBV6-6	TRBJ2-1	CASSRPGQFEDNEQFF	TGTGCCAGCAGCAGGCCCGGGCAGTTTGAAGACAATGAGCAGTTCTTC
many	NA	TRBV5-1	TRBJ2-7	CASSFNYEQYF	TGCGCCAGCAGCTTCAACTACGAGCAGTACTTC
many	NA	TRBV12-3/TRBV12-4	TRBJ2-2	CASSLAGGGNTGELFF	TGTGCCAGCAGTTTAGCGGGCGGGGGCAACACCGGGGAGCTGTTTTTT
many	NA	TRBV5-5	TRBJ1-1	CASSLGSGIMNTEAFF	TGTGCCAGCAGCTTGGGATCTGGCATCATGAACACTGAAGCTTTCTTT
many	TRBD2	TRBV5-6	TRBJ2-1	CASSLGLAGPEQFF	TGTGCCAGCAGCTTGGGGCTAGCGGGTCCTGAGCAGTTCTTC